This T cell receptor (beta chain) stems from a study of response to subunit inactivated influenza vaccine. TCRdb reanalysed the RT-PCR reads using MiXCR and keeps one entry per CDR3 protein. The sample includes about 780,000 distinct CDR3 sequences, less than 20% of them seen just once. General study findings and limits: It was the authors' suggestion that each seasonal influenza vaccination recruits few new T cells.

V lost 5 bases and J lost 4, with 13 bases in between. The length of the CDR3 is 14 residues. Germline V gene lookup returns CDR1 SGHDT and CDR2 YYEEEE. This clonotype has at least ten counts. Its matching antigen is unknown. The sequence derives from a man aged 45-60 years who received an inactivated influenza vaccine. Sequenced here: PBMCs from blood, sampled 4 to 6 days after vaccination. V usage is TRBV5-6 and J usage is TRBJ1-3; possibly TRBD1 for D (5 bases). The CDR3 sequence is CASRPAGIGNTIYF. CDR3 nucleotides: TGTGCCAGCAGACCTGCAGGGATCGGAAACACCATATATTTT.